The clone carrying this TCR beta chain has a count of ten or more. Trimming shortened V by 4 bases and J by 9 bases, and 7 bases separated the two germline ends. The CDR3 is made up of 12 amino acids. Germline CDR1 is PRHDT and CDR2 is FYEKMQ (reference sequence). These data originate in a study of T cells of healthy individuals. MiXCR, applied by TCRdb to the 5' RACE reads, yields one record per CDR3 protein. The sample carries 100,000 or so distinct CDR3 sequences, approximately 15% recorded once. This chain connects TRBV13 to TRBJ1-6, with D uncertain. This clonotype was sampled from a human donor in good health. CDR3: CASSSRSSPLHF. The CDR3, as DNA: TGTGCCAGCAGCTCGAGGAGTTCACCCCTCCACTTT.